Each of the 8 T cell receptor beta chains below was sequenced from the same sample in a study of blood T cell repertoires in COVID-19. Produced via immunoSEQ multiplex PCR; TCRdb's table is partial and in-frame only. The sample contains 150,000 or so clones, 80% to 90% of which appear only once. The sequencing sample was made of peripheral blood. Receptors originate from a man aged 18 to 30 with COVID-19, enrolled during active disease.

The rearrangement uses TRBV7-9 and TRBJ2-2; D gene uncertain. CDR1 SEHNR and CDR2 FQNEAQ come from the germline V gene (reference sequence). Deletions cut 5 bases from V and 7 bases from J, with 5 bases between. The CDR3 runs 11 residues. The CDR3: CASSRGGELFF. CDR3 sequence (DNA): TGTGCCAGCAGCCGAGGCGGGGAGCTGTTTTTT.

This chain joins TRBV4-1 and TRBJ2-1, with 8 bases that match TRBD2. The length of the CDR3 is 17 residues. Germline V gene lookup returns CDR1 MGHRA and CDR2 YSYEKL. V trimming: 2 bases; J trimming: 8 bases; junction bases outside the gene matches: 14. In nucleotides, the CDR3 is TGCGCCAGCAGCCAACAAAGCGGGAGACACCCCCCGGATGAGCAGTTCTTC. Translation gives CASSQQSGRHPPDEQFF.

Regarding this clone: This specimen includes other DNA sequences encoding the same CDR3. V and J are TRBV7-2 and TRBJ2-3, with 8 positions matching TRBD2. The CDR3 is 15 residues long. The germline V gene encodes CDR1 SGHTA and CDR2 FQGNSA. J lost 1 base, V lost 3 bases, and 3 bases had no gene match. CDR3 nucleotide sequence: TGTGCCAGCAGCTTGCTAGCGGGTGGCACAGATACGCAGTATTTT. Translated: CASSLLAGGTDTQYF.

V gene TRBV4-3 combines with J gene TRBJ2-1; 7 positions match TRBD2. This CDR3 region has 18 residues. V shed 0 bases and J 5 bases; nucleotides not matched to a gene: 13. Germline CDR1 LGHNA, CDR2 YSLEER. The CDR3 loop reads CASSQDGGAGLLDNEQFF. CDR3 sequence (DNA): TGCGCCAGCAGCCAAGATGGGGGAGCGGGGCTCTTGGACAATGAGCAGTTCTTC.

V gene TRBV11-2 combines with J gene TRBJ2-7, with 7 positions matching TRBD2. V was clipped by 9 bases and J by 2 bases; unmatched bases: 7. The CDR3 has 13 residues. Germline V CDR1 and CDR2: SGHAT, FQNNGV. CDR3 protein: CASTTGGTYEQYF. CDR3 bases: TGTGCCAGTACTACGGGGGGAACCTACGAGCAGTACTTC.

J is TRBJ2-5 and V is TRBV5-1; TRBD2 is a possible D gene (6 bases). The V gene lost 0 bases and the J gene lost 5 bases, with 11 bases spanning the gap. Germline assignment: CDR1 SGHRS and CDR2 YFSETQ. CDR3 length: 14 amino acids. In nucleotides, the CDR3 is TGCGCCAGCAGCTTGGCTCTGGGAGGCGAGACCCAGTACTTC. Amino acids: CASSLALGGETQYF.

This rearrangement joins TRBV5-6 to TRBJ2-1; the match to TRBD2 covers 8 bases. V trimming: 4 bases; J trimming: 4 bases; junction bases outside the gene matches: 7. Germline V gene lookup returns CDR1 SGHDT and CDR2 YYEEEE. This CDR3 contains 15 residues. CDR3 residues: CASSRGTSPYNEQFF. DNA of the CDR3: TGTGCCAGCAGCCGTGGGACTAGTCCTTACAATGAGCAGTTCTTC.

This clone was found once. The gene calls are TRBV3-1 (or the pseudogene TRBV3-2) and TRBJ2-4, with 13 bases matching TRBD2. This CDR3 comprises 17 residues. CDR1 and CDR2 from the germline V gene are LGHDT and YNNKEL (reference sequence). Trimming took 4 bases from V and 0 from J; bases not matched to a gene: 3. The CDR3 is CASSPGLAGIAKNIQYF. CDR3 bases: TGTGCCAGCAGCCCGGGACTAGCGGGGATAGCCAAAAACATTCAGTACTTC.